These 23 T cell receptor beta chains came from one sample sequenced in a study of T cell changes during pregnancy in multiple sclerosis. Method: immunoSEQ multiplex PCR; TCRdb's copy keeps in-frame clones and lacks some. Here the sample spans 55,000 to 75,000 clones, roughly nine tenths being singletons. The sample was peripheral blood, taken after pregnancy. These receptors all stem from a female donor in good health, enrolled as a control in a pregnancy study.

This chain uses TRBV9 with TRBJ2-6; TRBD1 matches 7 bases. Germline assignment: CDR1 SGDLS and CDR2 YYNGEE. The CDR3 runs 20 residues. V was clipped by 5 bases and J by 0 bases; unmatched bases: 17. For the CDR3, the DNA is TGTGCCAGCAGTACCGGGACAGCCCTCGACCCCCTCTCTGGGGCCAACGTCCTGACTTTC. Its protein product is CASSTGTALDPLSGANVLTF.

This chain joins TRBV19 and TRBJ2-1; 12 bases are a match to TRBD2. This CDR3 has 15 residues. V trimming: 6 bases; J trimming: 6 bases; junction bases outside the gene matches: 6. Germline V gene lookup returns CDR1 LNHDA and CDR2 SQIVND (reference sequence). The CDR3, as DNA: TGTGCCAGTAGCCCGGGACTAGCGGGCTTCAATGAGCAGTTCTTC. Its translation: CASSPGLAGFNEQFF.

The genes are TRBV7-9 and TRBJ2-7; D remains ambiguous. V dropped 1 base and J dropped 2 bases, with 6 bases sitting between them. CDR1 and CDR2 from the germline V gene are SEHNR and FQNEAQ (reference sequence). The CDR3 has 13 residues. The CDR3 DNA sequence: TGTGCCAGCAGCTTAGAAGGAGCCTACGAGCAGTACTTC. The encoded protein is CASSLEGAYEQYF.

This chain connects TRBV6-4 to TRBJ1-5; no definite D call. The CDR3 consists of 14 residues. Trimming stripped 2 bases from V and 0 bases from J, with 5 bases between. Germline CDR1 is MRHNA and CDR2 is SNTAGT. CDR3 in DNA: TGTGCCAGCAGTGACCTCCCTAGCAATCAGCCCCAGCATTTT. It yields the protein CASSDLPSNQPQHF.

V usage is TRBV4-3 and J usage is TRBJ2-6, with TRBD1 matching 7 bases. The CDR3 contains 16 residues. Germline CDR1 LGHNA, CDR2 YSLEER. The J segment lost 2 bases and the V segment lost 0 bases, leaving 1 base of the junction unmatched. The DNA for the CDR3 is TGCGCCAGCAGCCAAGATCAGGGGGCTGGGGCCAACGTCCTGACTTTC. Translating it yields CASSQDQGAGANVLTF.

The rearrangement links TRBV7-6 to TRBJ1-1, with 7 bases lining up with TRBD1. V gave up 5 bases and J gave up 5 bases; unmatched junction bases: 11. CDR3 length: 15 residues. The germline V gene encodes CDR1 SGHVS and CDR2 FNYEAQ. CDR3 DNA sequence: TGTGCCAGCAGCATAAACAGGGGAAGGATAACTGAAGCTTTCTTT. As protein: CASSINRGRITEAFF.

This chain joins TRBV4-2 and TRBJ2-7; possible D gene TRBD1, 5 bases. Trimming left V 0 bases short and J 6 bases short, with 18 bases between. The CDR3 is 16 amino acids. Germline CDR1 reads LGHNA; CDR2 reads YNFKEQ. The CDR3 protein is CASSQEGSGRGIEQYF. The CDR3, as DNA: TGTGCCAGCAGCCAAGAAGGATCAGGGCGTGGTATCGAGCAGTACTTC.

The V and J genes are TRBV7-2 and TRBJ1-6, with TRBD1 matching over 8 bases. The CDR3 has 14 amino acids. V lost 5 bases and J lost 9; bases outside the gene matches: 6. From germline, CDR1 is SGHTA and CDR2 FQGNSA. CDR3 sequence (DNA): TGTGCCAGCAGCCAGGACAGGGAACGTTCACCCCTCCACTTT. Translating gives CASSQDRERSPLHF.

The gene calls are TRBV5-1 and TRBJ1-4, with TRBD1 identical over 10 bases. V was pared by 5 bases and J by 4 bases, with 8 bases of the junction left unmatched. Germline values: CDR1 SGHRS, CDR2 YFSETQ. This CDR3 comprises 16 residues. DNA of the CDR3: TGCGCCAGCAGTGCCTCGACAGGGGGCTTTAATGAAAAACTGTTTTTT. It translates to CASSASTGGFNEKLFF.

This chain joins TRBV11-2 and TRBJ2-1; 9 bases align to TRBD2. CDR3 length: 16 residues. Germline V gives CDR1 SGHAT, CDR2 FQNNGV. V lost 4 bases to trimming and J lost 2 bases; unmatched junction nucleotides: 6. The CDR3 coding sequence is TGTGCCAGCAGCTGGGGCGGGGGGGGACCCTACAATGAGCAGTTCTTC. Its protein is CASSWGGGGPYNEQFF.

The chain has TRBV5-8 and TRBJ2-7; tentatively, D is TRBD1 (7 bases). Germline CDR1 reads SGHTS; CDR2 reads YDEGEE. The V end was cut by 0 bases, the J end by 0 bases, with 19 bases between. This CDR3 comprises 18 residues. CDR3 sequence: CASSLERGRGTPSYEQYF. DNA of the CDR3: TGTGCCAGCAGCTTGGAACGCGGCAGGGGGACTCCCTCCTACGAGCAGTACTTC.

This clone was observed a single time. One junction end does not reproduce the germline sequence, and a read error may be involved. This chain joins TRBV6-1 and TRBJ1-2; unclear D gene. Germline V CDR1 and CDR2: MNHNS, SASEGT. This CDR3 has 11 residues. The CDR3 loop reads CASSVGYGYTF. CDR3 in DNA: TGTGCCAGTAGTGTCGGGTATGGCTACACCTTC.

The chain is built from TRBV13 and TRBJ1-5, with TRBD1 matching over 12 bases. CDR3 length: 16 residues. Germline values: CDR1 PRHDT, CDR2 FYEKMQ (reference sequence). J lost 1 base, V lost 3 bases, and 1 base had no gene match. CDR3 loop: CASSLGQGASNQPQHF. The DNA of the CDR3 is TGTGCCAGCAGCTTGGGACAGGGGGCCAGCAATCAGCCCCAGCATTTT. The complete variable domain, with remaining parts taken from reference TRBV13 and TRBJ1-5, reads AAGVIQSPRHLIKEKRETATLKCYPIPRHDTVYWYQQGPGQDPQFLISFYEKMQSDKGSIPDRFSAQQFSDYHSELNMSSLELGDSALYFCASSLGQGASNQPQHFGDGTRLSIL.

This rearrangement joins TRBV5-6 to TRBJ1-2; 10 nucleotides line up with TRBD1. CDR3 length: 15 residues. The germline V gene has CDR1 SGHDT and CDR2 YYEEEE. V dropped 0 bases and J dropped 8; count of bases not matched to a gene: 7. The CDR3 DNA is TGTGCCAGCAGCTTGGGGAGACAGGGGGCGCGGGGCTACACCTTC. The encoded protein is CASSLGRQGARGYTF.

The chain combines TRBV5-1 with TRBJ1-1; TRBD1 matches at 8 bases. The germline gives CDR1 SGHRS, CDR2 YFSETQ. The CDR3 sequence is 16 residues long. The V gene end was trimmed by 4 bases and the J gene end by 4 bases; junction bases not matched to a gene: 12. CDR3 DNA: TGCGCCAGCAGCCTGGAGTCTTTGGACAGGGCCACTGAAGCTTTCTTT. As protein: CASSLESLDRATEAFF.

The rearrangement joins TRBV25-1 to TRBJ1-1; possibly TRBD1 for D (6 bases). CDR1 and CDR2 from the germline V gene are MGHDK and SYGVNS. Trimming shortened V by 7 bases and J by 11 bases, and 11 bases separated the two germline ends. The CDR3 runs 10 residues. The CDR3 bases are TGTGCCAGCACAGGGGATGCGGCTTTCTTT. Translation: CASTGDAAFF.

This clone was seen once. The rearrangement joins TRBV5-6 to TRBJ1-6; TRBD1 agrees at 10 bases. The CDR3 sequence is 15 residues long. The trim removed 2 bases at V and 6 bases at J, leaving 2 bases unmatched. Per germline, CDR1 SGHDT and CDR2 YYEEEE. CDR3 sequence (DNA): TGTGCCAGCAGCTTCGGGACAGGGGCTAATTCACCCCTCCACTTT. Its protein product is CASSFGTGANSPLHF. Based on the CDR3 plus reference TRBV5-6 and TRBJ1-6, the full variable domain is DAGVTQSPTHLIKTRGQQVTLRCSPKSGHDTVSWYQQALGQGPQFIFQYYEEEERQRGNFPDRFSGHQFPNYSSELNVNALLLGDSALYLCASSFGTGANSPLHFGNGTRLTVT.

This CDR3 is CASSQDKGGGNTIYF. DNA of the CDR3: TGTGCCAGCAGCCAAGATAAGGGAGGGGGAAACACCATATATTTT. The chain employs TRBV4-2 and TRBJ1-3, with D unresolved. V lost 0 bases, J lost 4 bases, and 10 bases lay in between. Germline CDR1 is LGHNA and CDR2 is YNFKEQ. The CDR3 sequence is 15 residues long.

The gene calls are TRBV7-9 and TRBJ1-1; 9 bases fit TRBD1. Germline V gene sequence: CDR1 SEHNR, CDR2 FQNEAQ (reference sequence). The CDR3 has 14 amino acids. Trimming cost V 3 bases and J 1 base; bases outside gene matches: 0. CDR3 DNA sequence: TGTGCCAGCAGCTTGGACAGGGGGAACACTGAAGCTTTCTTT. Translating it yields CASSLDRGNTEAFF.

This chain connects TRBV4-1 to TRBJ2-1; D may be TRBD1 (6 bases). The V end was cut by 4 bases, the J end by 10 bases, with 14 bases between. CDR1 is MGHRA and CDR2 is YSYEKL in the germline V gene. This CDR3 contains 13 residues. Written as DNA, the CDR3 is TGCGCCAGCAGCCTTGCCCTTAGGGGGGAGCAGTTCTTC. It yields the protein CASSLALRGEQFF.

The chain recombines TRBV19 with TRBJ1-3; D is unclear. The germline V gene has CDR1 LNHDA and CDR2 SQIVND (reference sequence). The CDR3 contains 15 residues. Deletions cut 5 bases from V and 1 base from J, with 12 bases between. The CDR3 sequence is CASSLSEGSGNTIYF. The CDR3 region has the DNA TGTGCCAGTAGTCTTAGCGAAGGTTCTGGAAACACCATATATTTT.

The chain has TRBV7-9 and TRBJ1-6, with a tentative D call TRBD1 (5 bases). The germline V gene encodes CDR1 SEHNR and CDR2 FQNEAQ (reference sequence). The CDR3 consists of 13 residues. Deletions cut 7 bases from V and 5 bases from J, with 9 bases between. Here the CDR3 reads CASKGRDNSPLHF. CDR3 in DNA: TGTGCCAGCAAGGGCAGGGATAATTCACCCCTCCACTTT.

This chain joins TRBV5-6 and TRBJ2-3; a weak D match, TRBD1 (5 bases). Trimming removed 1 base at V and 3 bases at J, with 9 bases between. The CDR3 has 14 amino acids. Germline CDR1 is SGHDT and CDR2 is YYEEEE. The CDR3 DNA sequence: TGTGCCAGCAGCTTGCCAGGGTCGACAGATACGCAGTATTTT. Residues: CASSLPGSTDTQYF.